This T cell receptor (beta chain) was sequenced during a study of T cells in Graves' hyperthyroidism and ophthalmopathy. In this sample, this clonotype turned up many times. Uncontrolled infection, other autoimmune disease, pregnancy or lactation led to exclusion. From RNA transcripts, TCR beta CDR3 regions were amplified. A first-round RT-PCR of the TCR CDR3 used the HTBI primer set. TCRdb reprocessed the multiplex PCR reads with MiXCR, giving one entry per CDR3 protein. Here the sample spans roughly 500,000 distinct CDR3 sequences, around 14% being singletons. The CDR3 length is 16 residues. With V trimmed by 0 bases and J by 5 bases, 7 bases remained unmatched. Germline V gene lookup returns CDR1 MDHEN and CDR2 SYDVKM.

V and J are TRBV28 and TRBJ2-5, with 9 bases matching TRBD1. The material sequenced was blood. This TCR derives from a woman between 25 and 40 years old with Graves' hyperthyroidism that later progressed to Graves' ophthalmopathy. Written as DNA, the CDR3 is TGTGCCAGCAGTTTATGGGGGACAGGGCGAGACGAGACCCAGTACTTC. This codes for CASSLWGTGRDETQYF.